Each of the 29 T cell receptor beta chains below was sequenced from the same sample in a study of radiation and T cells in renal cell carcinoma. Time point described: blood 4 weeks post-SBRT, at nephrectomy. Sample treatment: 15 Gy SBRT to primary tumor, nephrectomy 4 weeks later. Sequencing used immunoSEQ multiplex PCR; TCRdb keeps in-frame clones, though not all of them. The table lists around 77,000 clones, 70% to 90% of them singletons. The source was blood, collected from a patient whose treatment included radiotherapy and nephrectomy. The receptors derive from a woman aged 60-75 years with renal cell carcinoma.

This sequence joins TRBV2 and TRBJ2-3; D gene uncertain. The CDR3 sequence is 15 residues long. Germline V lookup: CDR1 SNHLY, CDR2 FYNNEI. V was clipped by 3 bases and J by 3 bases, with 13 bases between them. The CDR3 coding sequence is TGTGCCAGCAGTGATTTCGTGCCCAGAACAGATACGCAGTATTTT. Translated, it gives CASSDFVPRTDTQYF. The full variable domain, in which reference TRBV2 and TRBJ2-3 provide the parts outside the CDR3, is EPEVTQTPSHQVTQMGQEVILRCVPISNHLYFYWYRQILGQKVEFLVSFYNNEISEKSEIFDDQFSVERPDGSNFTLKIRSTKLEDSAMYFCASSDFVPRTDTQYFGPGTRLTVL.

The chain uses TRBV7-9 and TRBJ2-2; weak D call: TRBD2 (5 bases). Trimming left V 6 bases short and J 4 bases short, with 12 bases between. Germline CDR1 is SEHNR and CDR2 is FQNEAQ (reference sequence). This CDR3 has 14 amino acids. CDR3: CASSTEASTGELFF. The CDR3 nucleotides read TGTGCCAGCAGTACGGAGGCGAGCACCGGGGAGCTGTTTTTT.

This clone appeared a few times. The V and J genes are TRBV19 and TRBJ1-1, with D possibly TRBD1 on 5 matching bases. Germline V gene lookup returns CDR1 LNHDA and CDR2 SQIVND (reference sequence). This CDR3 region has 13 residues. V was clipped by 5 bases and J by 1 base, with 8 bases between them. CDR3 loop: CASSLTANTEAFF. The CDR3 nucleotides are TGTGCCAGTAGTCTGACAGCGAACACTGAAGCTTTCTTT.

This chain joins TRBV28 and TRBJ1-2, with 8 positions matching TRBD1. The junction had 2 bases not matched to a gene; V was cut back by 2 bases and J by 6 bases. This CDR3 contains 13 residues. Germline V CDR1 and CDR2: MDHEN, SYDVKM. CDR3 sequence (DNA): TGTGCCAGCAGTTTACGACAGGGGAATGGCTACACCTTC. Its translation is CASSLRQGNGYTF.

This rearrangement joins TRBV7-6 to TRBJ2-2, with D possibly TRBD2 on 6 matching bases. Trimming took off 5 bases at V and 2 bases at J, with 12 bases between the two ends. CDR3 length: 15 amino acids. The germline V gene has CDR1 SGHVS and CDR2 FNYEAQ. For the CDR3, the DNA is TGTGCCAGCAGCGACCGGGAGAAAAACACCGGGGAGCTGTTTTTT. This sequence encodes CASSDREKNTGELFF.

The chain employs TRBV4-1 and TRBJ2-7; 8 bases fit TRBD1. J was trimmed by 4 bases and V by 1 base; bases with no gene match: 9. The CDR3 runs 16 residues. The germline V gene has CDR1 MGHRA and CDR2 YSYEKL. For the CDR3, the DNA is TGCGCCAGCAGCCAAGGACCGAAGACAGGGGAGTACGAGCAGTACTTC. This translates into CASSQGPKTGEYEQYF.

This rearrangement joins TRBV18 to TRBJ1-3; no clear D. Trimming cost V 2 bases and J 8 bases, with 13 bases left between them. The CDR3 consists of 14 residues. The germline CDR1 and CDR2 sequences are KGHSH and LQKENI. The CDR3 sequence: CASSPRSGEDTIYF. In nucleotides, the CDR3 is TGTGCCAGCTCACCAAGAAGTGGTGAGGACACCATATATTTT.

Remarks on this clone: The same CDR3 is also encoded by other DNA sequences in this sample. The chain combines TRBV6-5 with TRBJ2-1; D could derive from TRBD1 or TRBD2 (5 bases each). Germline V CDR1 and CDR2: MNHEY, SVGAGI. CDR3 length: 12 residues. V was trimmed by 2 bases and J by 6 bases, leaving 5 bases between them. The CDR3 loop is CASSYGGNEQFF. DNA of the CDR3: TGTGCCAGCAGTTACGGGGGCAATGAGCAGTTCTTC.

The rearrangement joins TRBV13 to TRBJ1-4; TRBD1 might be the D (5 bases). Trimming shortened V by 3 bases and J by 8 bases, and 13 bases separated the two germline ends. The V gene's germline CDR1 is PRHDT and CDR2 FYEKMQ (reference sequence). This CDR3 has 14 residues. The CDR3 DNA reads as TGTGCCAGCAGCTTTGGGGGAGGCGGGGAAAAACTGTTTTTT. Residues: CASSFGGGGEKLFF.

This rearrangement joins TRBV15 to TRBJ1-5, with D perhaps matching TRBD1 (6 bases). Trimming left V 0 bases short and J 3 bases short, with 12 bases between. Germline V gene data show CDR1 as LNHNV and CDR2 as YYDKDF (reference sequence). This CDR3 comprises 16 residues. The CDR3 DNA follows: TGTGCCACCAGCAGAGAAAGGGGGGCCTCCAATCAGCCCCAGCATTTT. It codes for CATSRERGASNQPQHF.

V usage is TRBV18 and J usage is TRBJ1-4; TRBD1 aligns across 10 bases. J lost 0 bases, V lost 4 bases, and 2 bases had no gene match. In germline, CDR1 is KGHSH, CDR2 LQKENI. This CDR3 comprises 16 residues. In DNA, the CDR3 is TGTGCCAGCTCACAGACAGGGGGCCCAACTAATGAAAAACTGTTTTTT. Translated: CASSQTGGPTNEKLFF.

The chain employs TRBV5-1 and TRBJ2-7; D unresolved. The CDR3 is 14 amino acids. Trimming cost V 0 bases and J 3 bases, with 10 bases left between them. Germline assignment: CDR1 SGHRS and CDR2 YFSETQ. The CDR3 loop is CASSLAGLFYEQYF. Written as DNA, the CDR3 is TGCGCCAGCAGCTTGGCGGGCCTGTTCTACGAGCAGTACTTC.

This chain uses TRBV6-5 with TRBJ1-2; 8 nucleotides agree with TRBD1. Trimming took 5 bases from V and 3 from J; bases not matched to a gene: 8. Per germline, CDR1 MNHEY and CDR2 SVGAGI. The CDR3 is 15 amino acids. The CDR3 here is CASSRPTTGDYGYTF. CDR3 nucleotide sequence: TGTGCCAGCAGTCGCCCTACGACAGGGGACTATGGCTACACCTTC.

V and J are TRBV10-3 and TRBJ1-5; D possibly corresponds to TRBD1 (5 bases). Per germline, CDR1 ENHRY and CDR2 SYGVKD. The germline V and J ends were trimmed by 3 bases and 5 bases, with 14 bases remaining between them. The CDR3 is made up of 15 amino acids. DNA for the CDR3: TGTGCCATCAGTGAACTAGGGCAGGGCGATCAGCCCCAGCATTTT. Protein: CAISELGQGDQPQHF.

The CDR3 sequence: CSVEDYIYNEQFF. Here the CDR3 DNA reads TGCAGCGTTGAAGATTATATTTACAATGAGCAGTTCTTC. V and J are TRBV29-1 and TRBJ2-1; D is unclear. CDR1 and CDR2 from the germline V gene are SQVTM and ANQGSEA. Trimming pared 0 bases from V and 4 bases from J, leaving 7 bases between. This CDR3 has 13 residues.

CDR3: CASSSTGSSSYEQYF. The CDR3 DNA reads TGTGCCAGCAGTTCCACCGGGTCGAGCTCCTACGAGCAGTACTTC. The V call is TRBV6-6, the J call TRBJ2-7, with D uncertain. The CDR3 is 15 amino acids. V was clipped by 4 bases and J by 0 bases, with 13 bases between them. Germline assignment: CDR1 MNHNY and CDR2 SVGAGI (reference sequence).

This rearrangement joins TRBV15 to TRBJ1-1; 9 bases agree with TRBD1. CDR1 and CDR2 from the germline V gene are LNHNV and YYDKDF (reference sequence). CDR3 length: 15 residues. Trimming took 3 bases from V and 4 from J; bases not matched to a gene: 6. The CDR3 is CATSRETGGITEAFF. CDR3 bases: TGTGCCACCAGCAGGGAGACAGGGGGGATCACTGAAGCTTTCTTT. Supplemented by reference TRBV15 and TRBJ1-1, the full variable domain reads DAMVIQNPRYQVTQFGKPVTLSCSQTLNHNVMYWYQQKSSQAPKLLFHYYDKDFNNEADTPDNFQSRRPNTSFCFLDIRSPGLGDTAMYLCATSRETGGITEAFFGQGTRLTVV.

The CDR3 region is CASSSPTLREILTDTQYF. The CDR3 region has the DNA TGTGCCAGCAGTTCCCCCACTCTGCGGGAGATACTCACAGATACGCAGTATTTT. The rearrangement joins TRBV28 to TRBJ2-3; 7 positions match TRBD2. V shed 4 bases and J 2 bases; nucleotides not matched to a gene: 15. The CDR3 totals 18 residues. Germline V lookup: CDR1 MDHEN, CDR2 SYDVKM.

This clone was recorded only once. The rearrangement joins TRBV27 to TRBJ1-6; D possibly corresponds to TRBD1 (6 bases). The CDR3 contains 17 residues. Trimming pared 3 bases from V and 7 bases from J, leaving 19 bases between. Germline V gene lookup returns CDR1 MNHEY and CDR2 SMNVEV (reference sequence). This chain's CDR3 is CASSFAAPQGRNSPLHF. The CDR3 region has the DNA TGTGCCAGCAGTTTCGCGGCGCCTCAGGGGCGAAATTCACCCCTCCACTTT.

DNA for the CDR3: TGTGCCAGCAACCGACGGGGCGGGTATACTGAAGCTTTCTTT. Protein sequence: CASNRRGGYTEAFF. The J gene is TRBJ1-1, the V gene TRBV5-6, with a tentative D call TRBD1 (5 bases). CDR1 is SGHDT, CDR2 YYEEEE, per germline. V lost 6 bases and J lost 5, with 17 bases in between. The CDR3 is made up of 14 amino acids.

The chain carries TRBV4-2 and TRBJ2-7; 8 bases are a match to TRBD1. Germline V lookup: CDR1 LGHNA, CDR2 YNFKEQ. Losses at the gene ends were 5 bases for V and 6 bases for J; bases not matched to a gene: 6. The CDR3 has 13 amino acids. Here the CDR3 reads CASSKNQGAEQYF. The CDR3 coding sequence is TGTGCCAGCAGCAAAAATCAGGGGGCCGAGCAGTACTTC.

This chain connects TRBV11-2 to TRBJ1-3; D not resolved. V was clipped by 3 bases and J by 0 bases, with 12 bases between them. The CDR3 sequence is 16 residues long. Germline CDR1 reads SGHAT; CDR2 reads FQNNGV. The CDR3 spells CASSLVGWSSGNTIYF. The CDR3 nucleotides are TGTGCCAGCAGCTTGGTCGGCTGGAGCTCTGGAAACACCATATATTTT.

V usage is TRBV9 and J usage is TRBJ2-1, with a weak D call TRBD2 (5 bases). The CDR3 covers 13 residues. The ends were cut back, 3 bases at V and 9 bases at J, with 13 bases in the middle. Germline V gene lookup returns CDR1 SGDLS and CDR2 YYNGEE. The CDR3 region has the DNA TGTGCCAGCAGCGCCTCACTAGAAACTGAGCAGTTCTTC. This codes for CASSASLETEQFF.

The V gene is TRBV7-6, the J gene TRBJ2-1, with D hard to call. The CDR3 totals 14 residues. Germline V CDR1 and CDR2: SGHVS, FNYEAQ. V was trimmed by 3 bases and J by 1 base, leaving 7 bases between them. CDR3 DNA: TGTGCCAGCAGCTTCAGGATTTCCTACAATGAGCAGTTCTTC. This sequence encodes CASSFRISYNEQFF.

The V call is TRBV7-3, the J call TRBJ2-1; TRBD2 matches at 11 bases. The ends lost 5 bases at V and 5 bases at J; junction bases unmatched: 2. The CDR3 loop spans 14 amino acids. Germline CDR1 SGHTA, CDR2 FQGTGA. CDR3 nucleotide sequence: TGTGCCAGCAGCGCTAGCGGGGGGAACAATGAGCAGTTCTTC. Encoded protein: CASSASGGNNEQFF.

The rearrangement joins TRBV6-6 to TRBJ1-2; 9 positions agree with TRBD1. Germline V lookup: CDR1 MNHNY, CDR2 SVGAGI (reference sequence). This CDR3 has 15 amino acids. V shed 4 bases and J 4 bases; nucleotides not matched to a gene: 7. CDR3 protein: CASSSWTGDTYGYTF. The CDR3 region has the DNA TGTGCCAGCAGTTCCTGGACAGGGGACACCTATGGCTACACCTTC.

CDR3 nucleotides: TGTGCCAGCAGTTACTCGGCAGGGGGCAATGAAAAACTGTTTTTT. This codes for CASSYSAGGNEKLFF. The rearrangement links TRBV6-5 to TRBJ1-4; 8 bases align to TRBD1. From germline, CDR1 is MNHEY and CDR2 SVGAGI. V lost 0 bases and J lost 5; bases outside the gene matches: 2. The length of the CDR3 is 15 residues.

This chain uses TRBV2 with TRBJ2-7; 7 bases agree with TRBD2. The V gene end was trimmed by 4 bases and the J gene end by 0 bases; junction bases not matched to a gene: 6. In germline, CDR1 is SNHLY, CDR2 FYNNEI. CDR3 length: 15 amino acids. The CDR3 protein is CASSVTSASSYEQYF. The CDR3 DNA reads TGTGCCAGCAGTGTAACTAGCGCGAGCTCCTACGAGCAGTACTTC.

The chain couples TRBV6-5 to TRBJ1-4; no definite D call. The CDR3 is 16 residues long. V was shortened by 0 bases and J by 8 bases, with 16 bases between the two germline ends. Germline V gene data show CDR1 as MNHEY and CDR2 as SVGAGI. DNA of the CDR3: TGTGCCAGCAGTTACTCAAGTAACTACCGACGGGAAAAACTGTTTTTT. It codes for CASSYSSNYRREKLFF.